This T cell receptor beta chain was obtained from a study of cytotoxic CD8 clonotypes in ibrutinib-treated CLL. Notes on the study in general: Clonality showed a rise at ibrutinib response that reversed toward baseline at progression.

Comment on this clone: The target antigen is unknown.

The table came from immunoSEQ multiplex PCR; TCRdb's copy has only in-frame clones and leaves some out. The sample yields 150,000 or so clones, around 80% seen once. Germline CDR1 and CDR2: DFQATT and SNEGSKA (reference sequence). V shed 6 bases and J shed 2 bases, with 6 bases lying between them. There are 11 residues in the CDR3. The material was PBMCs, obtained after 12 months of ibrutinib treatment. The chain uses TRBV20-1 and TRBJ2-3; D gene ambiguous. The receptor comes from a human donor with chronic lymphocytic leukemia. The CDR3 loop is CSAPITDTQYF. CDR3 sequence (DNA): TGCAGTGCACCAATCACAGATACGCAGTATTTT.